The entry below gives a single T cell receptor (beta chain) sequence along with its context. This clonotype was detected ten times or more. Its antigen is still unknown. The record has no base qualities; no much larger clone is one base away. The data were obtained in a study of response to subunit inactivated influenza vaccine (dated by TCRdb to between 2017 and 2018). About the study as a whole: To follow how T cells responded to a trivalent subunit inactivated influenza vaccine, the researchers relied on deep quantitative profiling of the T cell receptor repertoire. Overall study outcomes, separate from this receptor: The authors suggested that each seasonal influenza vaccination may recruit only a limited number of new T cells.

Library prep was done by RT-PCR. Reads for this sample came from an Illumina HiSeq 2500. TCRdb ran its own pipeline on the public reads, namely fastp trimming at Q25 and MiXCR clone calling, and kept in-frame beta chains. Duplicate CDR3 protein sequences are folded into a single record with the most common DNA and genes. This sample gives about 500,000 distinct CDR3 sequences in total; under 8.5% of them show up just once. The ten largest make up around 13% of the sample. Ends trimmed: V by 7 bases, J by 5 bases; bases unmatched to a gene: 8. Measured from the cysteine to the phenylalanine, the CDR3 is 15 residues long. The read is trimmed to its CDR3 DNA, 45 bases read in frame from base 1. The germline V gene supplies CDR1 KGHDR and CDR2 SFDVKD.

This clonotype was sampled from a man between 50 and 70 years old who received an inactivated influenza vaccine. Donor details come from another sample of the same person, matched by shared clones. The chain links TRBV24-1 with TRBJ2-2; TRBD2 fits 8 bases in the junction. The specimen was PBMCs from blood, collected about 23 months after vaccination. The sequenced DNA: TGTGCCACCAGCCTGAGCGGGAGAGCTACCGGGGAGCTGTTTTTT. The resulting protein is CATSLSGRATGELFF.